Each of the 8 T cell receptor beta chains below was sequenced from the same sample in a study of blood T cell repertoires in COVID-19. Sequenced by immunoSEQ multiplex PCR; TCRdb stores in-frame clones only, minus some. The sample consists of 100,000 to 120,000 clones, approximately 82% of them appearing once. The material sequenced was peripheral blood. These receptors were collected from a woman older than 75 with acute or convalescent COVID-19.

With regard to this clone: Germline and junction disagree at one end, which may indicate a read error. The chain links TRBV6-2 or TRBV6-3 to TRBJ2-7; TRBD2 agrees at 10 bases. Germline loops: CDR1 MNHEY, CDR2 SVGEGT. There are 17 residues in the CDR3. The CDR3 DNA follows: TGTGCCGGCAGCCGGGCCGCGGTAGCGGGAGGTCGTCTCGAGCAGTACTTC. Amino acid sequence: CAGSRAAVAGGRLEQYF.

This rearrangement joins TRBV7-8 to TRBJ2-4, with a possible D match to TRBD2 (6 bases). This CDR3 comprises 17 residues. The V gene's germline CDR1 is SGHVS and CDR2 FQNEAQ. Between the trimmed V and J ends, which lost 5 bases and 3 bases, there was a span of 20 bases. The CDR3 protein is CASSPTPSAGGKNIQYF. The CDR3 nucleotides read TGTGCCAGCAGCCCTACTCCGAGCGCCGGGGGCAAAAACATTCAGTACTTC. The whole variable domain, remainder taken from reference TRBV7-8 and TRBJ2-4, is GAGVSQSPRYKVAKRGQDVALRCDPISGHVSLFWYQQALGQGPEFLTYFQNEAQLDKSGLPSDRFFAERPEGSVSTLKIQRTQQEDSAVYLCASSPTPSAGGKNIQYFGAGTRLSVL.

The chain carries TRBV5-1 and TRBJ2-7, with D possibly being TRBD2 (6 bases). This CDR3 comprises 15 residues. V was cut by 2 bases and J by 3 bases, with 15 bases left in between. Germline loops: CDR1 SGHRS, CDR2 YFSETQ. This chain's CDR3 is CASSFGEVWVYEQYF. CDR3 in DNA: TGCGCCAGCAGCTTCGGGGAGGTCTGGGTCTACGAGCAGTACTTC.

This clone was found a few times. V is TRBV19 and J is TRBJ1-1, with D perhaps matching TRBD1 (5 bases). Germline CDR1 and CDR2: LNHDA and SQIVND (reference sequence). Trimming stripped 5 bases from V and 0 bases from J, with 10 bases between. The CDR3 has 14 amino acids. The CDR3 is CASSSWGVNTEAFF. The CDR3 nucleotides are TGTGCCAGTAGTTCCTGGGGGGTGAACACTGAAGCTTTCTTT.

DNA for the CDR3: TGTGCCATCAGGAAATATGGACTAGCGAGGGGCGTAAGCACAGATACGCAGTATTTT. Translated: CAIRKYGLARGVSTDTQYF. The J gene is TRBJ2-3, the V gene TRBV27, with TRBD2 identical over 9 bases. CDR3 length: 19 amino acids. V shed 10 bases, J shed 0 bases, and the junction held 20 bases outside the gene matches. Looked up from germline, CDR1 is MNHEY and CDR2 is SMNVEV (reference sequence).

This clone was detected only a few times. V usage is TRBV7-8 and J usage is TRBJ2-1; possibly TRBD2 for D (5 bases). V was cut by 5 bases and J by 3 bases, with 17 bases left in between. The germline V gene has CDR1 SGHVS and CDR2 FQNEAQ. CDR3 length: 16 amino acids. The CDR3 loop is CASSLPGLVGYNEQFF. DNA for the CDR3: TGTGCCAGCAGCCTACCCGGACTTGTGGGCTACAATGAGCAGTTCTTC.

The sample holds a few counts of this clone. V gene TRBV9 combines with J gene TRBJ1-4; possibly TRBD1 for D (5 bases). The germline V gene has CDR1 SGDLS and CDR2 YYNGEE. The CDR3 loop spans 14 amino acids. Trimming shortened V by 4 bases and J by 8 bases, and 15 bases separated the two germline ends. The CDR3 spells CASSPSAGVEKLFF. The CDR3 DNA is TGTGCCAGCAGCCCCTCCGCGGGGGTCGAAAAACTGTTTTTT.

The V gene is TRBV6-2 or TRBV6-3, the J gene TRBJ1-5, with D tentatively TRBD1 (6 bases). Germline V lookup: CDR1 MNHEY, CDR2 SVGEGT. Trimming shortened V by 4 bases and J by 0 bases, and 10 bases separated the two germline ends. The length of the CDR3 is 15 residues. CDR3: CASSWGQSSNQPQHF. The CDR3 DNA sequence: TGTGCCAGCAGTTGGGGACAATCTAGCAATCAGCCCCAGCATTTT.